Included here is one T cell receptor beta chain sequence, with context. The table came from immunoSEQ multiplex PCR; TCRdb's copy has only in-frame clones and leaves some out. Seen here are about 2 million clones, roughly 95% observed once, and the top ten hold 0.13%. The record originates from a study of shared clonotypes between healthy human individuals. Across the study: Per donor, CD8 memory used one plate, CD8 naive used two, CD4 memory used three and CD4 naive used three.

CDR1 is SNHLY and CDR2 is FYNNEI in the germline V gene. Trimming cost V 7 bases and J 5 bases, with 14 bases left between them. The CDR3 sequence is 13 residues long. Sequenced sample: naive CD4+ T cells sorted from blood. Subset noted: CD45RA+ positively selected. This clonotype originated in a man aged 18 to 35 in good health. This sequence joins TRBV2 and TRBJ2-5; possible D gene TRBD2, 5 bases. CDR3 region: CASTTGLGETQYF. The CDR3 DNA reads as TGTGCCAGCACCACCGGACTTGGGGAGACCCAGTACTTC.